This TCR beta chain is from a study of shared clonotypes between healthy human individuals. This CDR3 has 16 amino acids. V lost 4 bases, J lost 11 bases, and 22 bases lay in between. Germline CDR1 SGHDT, CDR2 YYEEEE. In replicate PCRs of sorted subsets, approximately 210 ng DNA, about 30,000 T cell genomes, was used. Assay used: immunoSEQ multiplex PCR; TCRdb lists only in-frame clones, some missing. Counted here are 2 million to 3 million clones, approximately 93% occurring once; the ten biggest clones make up about 0.39%. The sample was naive CD4+ T cells from PBMCs. Described subset: CD45RA+ positively selected. The chain joins TRBV5-6 to TRBJ1-6; possible D gene TRBD1, 6 bases. The sequence was collected from a man aged 18 to 29 in good health. Some clones in this sample may be carry-over from other donors' samples. Written as DNA, the CDR3 is TGTGCCAGCAGCCACACTCCACAGGGTAGTTTGGCACCCCTCCACTTT. This encodes CASSHTPQGSLAPLHF.